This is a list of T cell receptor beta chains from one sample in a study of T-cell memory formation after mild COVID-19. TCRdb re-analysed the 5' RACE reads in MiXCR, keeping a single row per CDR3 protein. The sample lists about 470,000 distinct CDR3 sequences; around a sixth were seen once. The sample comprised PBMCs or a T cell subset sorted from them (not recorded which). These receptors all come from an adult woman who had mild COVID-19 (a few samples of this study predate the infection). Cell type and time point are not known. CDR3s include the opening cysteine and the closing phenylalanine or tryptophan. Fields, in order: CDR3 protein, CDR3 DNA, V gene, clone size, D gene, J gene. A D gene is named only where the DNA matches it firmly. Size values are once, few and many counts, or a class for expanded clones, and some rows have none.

CDR3aa: CASSSSGGTGELFF; CDR3nt: TGTGCCAGCAGCTCCAGCGGGGGTACCGGGGAGCTGTTTTTT; v_gene: TRBV13; abundance: few; d_gene: TRBD2; j_gene: TRBJ2-2
CDR3aa: CASSAASDRGGYTDTQYF; CDR3nt: TGTGCCAGCAGTGCCGCCTCCGACAGGGGAGGGTACACAGATACGCAGTATTTT; v_gene: TRBV2; abundance: few; d_gene: NA; j_gene: TRBJ2-3
CDR3aa: CASSKGLAGEDYEQYF; CDR3nt: TGTGCCAGCAGCAAGGGACTAGCGGGAGAAGACTACGAGCAGTACTTC; v_gene: TRBV6-6; abundance: NA; d_gene: TRBD2; j_gene: TRBJ2-7
CDR3aa: CASSLSTGGGDTQYF; CDR3nt: TGTGCCAGCAGCTTATCAACGGGAGGAGGCGATACGCAGTATTTT; v_gene: TRBV7-6; abundance: NA; d_gene: TRBD2; j_gene: TRBJ2-3
CDR3aa: CASSTQGALGQPQHF; CDR3nt: TGTGCCAGCAGTACGCAGGGGGCGCTCGGTCAGCCCCAGCATTTT; v_gene: TRBV12-3/TRBV12-4; abundance: NA; d_gene: TRBD1; j_gene: TRBJ1-5
CDR3aa: CASSLNGFQPQHF; CDR3nt: TGTGCCAGCAGTTTAAATGGATTTCAGCCCCAGCATTTT; v_gene: TRBV12-3/TRBV12-4; abundance: few; d_gene: NA; j_gene: TRBJ1-5
CDR3aa: CASSLGTGDTEAFF; CDR3nt: TGCGCCAGCAGCTTGGGGACAGGGGACACTGAAGCTTTCTTT; v_gene: TRBV5-1; abundance: many; d_gene: TRBD1; j_gene: TRBJ1-1
CDR3aa: CASSFRKGSSYNEQFF; CDR3nt: TGTGCCAGCAGCTTTAGGAAAGGGAGCTCCTACAATGAGCAGTTCTTC; v_gene: TRBV11-2; abundance: few; d_gene: NA; j_gene: TRBJ2-1
CDR3aa: CAISDPGGMDYEQYF; CDR3nt: TGTGCCATCAGTGACCCGGGGGGGATGGACTACGAGCAGTACTTC; v_gene: TRBV10-3; abundance: few; d_gene: TRBD2; j_gene: TRBJ2-7
CDR3aa: CATGRGGVYEQYF; CDR3nt: TGTGCCACCGGGAGGGGGGGGGTTTACGAGCAGTACTTC; v_gene: TRBV6-5; abundance: few; d_gene: TRBD2; j_gene: TRBJ2-7
CDR3aa: CASSTVQVPNYGYTF; CDR3nt: TGTGCCAGTAGTACGGTTCAGGTTCCTAACTATGGCTACACCTTC; v_gene: TRBV19; abundance: NA; d_gene: NA; j_gene: TRBJ1-2
CDR3aa: CASSLETGGTEQFF; CDR3nt: TGCGCCAGCAGCTTGGAAACAGGGGGAACTGAGCAGTTCTTC; v_gene: TRBV5-1; abundance: NA; d_gene: TRBD1; j_gene: TRBJ2-1
CDR3aa: CASGQNNSPLHF; CDR3nt: TGTGCCAGCGGACAGAACAATTCACCCCTCCACTTT; v_gene: TRBV28; abundance: few; d_gene: NA; j_gene: TRBJ1-6
CDR3aa: CASSIVGTSAHNEQFF; CDR3nt: TGTGCCAGTAGTATAGTTGGGACTTCAGCCCACAATGAGCAGTTCTTC; v_gene: TRBV19; abundance: NA; d_gene: NA; j_gene: TRBJ2-1
CDR3aa: CASSYTGPYEQYF; CDR3nt: TGTGCCAGCAGTTATACAGGGCCCTACGAGCAGTACTTC; v_gene: TRBV6-2/TRBV6-3; abundance: many; d_gene: NA; j_gene: TRBJ2-7
CDR3aa: CSPSTTEAFF; CDR3nt: TGCAGCCCCAGCACCACTGAAGCTTTCTTT; v_gene: TRBV29-1; abundance: NA; d_gene: NA; j_gene: TRBJ1-1
CDR3aa: CSGQRGGRDTQYF; CDR3nt: TGCAGTGGTCAGCGGGGGGGCCGAGATACGCAGTATTTT; v_gene: TRBV20-1; abundance: NA; d_gene: TRBD2; j_gene: TRBJ2-3
CDR3aa: CASSFGRSGAGETQYF; CDR3nt: TGTGCCAGCAGTTTCGGGAGATCTGGGGCCGGAGAGACCCAGTACTTC; v_gene: TRBV12-3/TRBV12-4; abundance: few; d_gene: NA; j_gene: TRBJ2-5
CDR3aa: CASNLAGPQETQYF; CDR3nt: TGTGCCAGCAACTTAGCGGGCCCCCAAGAGACCCAGTACTTC; v_gene: TRBV9; abundance: few; d_gene: TRBD2; j_gene: TRBJ2-5
CDR3aa: CASRRALSQGADTQYF; CDR3nt: TGTGCCAGCAGACGAGCGCTCTCACAAGGGGCAGATACGCAGTATTTT; v_gene: TRBV7-9; abundance: few; d_gene: NA; j_gene: TRBJ2-3
CDR3aa: CASSFSARGRSEQFF; CDR3nt: TGTGCCAGCAGCTTTTCGGCCAGGGGGAGAAGTGAGCAGTTCTTC; v_gene: TRBV7-9; abundance: NA; d_gene: TRBD1; j_gene: TRBJ2-1
CDR3aa: CASSPHLAGGPLTQYF; CDR3nt: TGTGCCAGCAGTCCTCACTTAGCGGGGGGCCCCTTGACCCAGTACTTC; v_gene: TRBV12-3/TRBV12-4; abundance: many; d_gene: TRBD2; j_gene: TRBJ2-5
CDR3aa: CAWSDQQGAAISLNIQYF; CDR3nt: TGTGCCTGGAGTGATCAACAAGGCGCAGCGATATCTTTAAACATTCAGTACTTC; v_gene: TRBV30; abundance: few; d_gene: NA; j_gene: TRBJ2-4
CDR3aa: CASSLAPDRLLTLNSTDTQYF; CDR3nt: TGTGCCAGCAGCTTAGCGCCAGATAGGCTGCTTACCCTCAATAGCACAGATACGCAGTATTTT; v_gene: TRBV7-8; abundance: NA; d_gene: NA; j_gene: TRBJ2-3
CDR3aa: CSAGLAGGPNTQYF; CDR3nt: TGCAGTGCAGGACTAGCGGGAGGTCCAAATACGCAGTATTTT; v_gene: TRBV20-1; abundance: once; d_gene: TRBD2; j_gene: TRBJ2-3
CDR3aa: CSAPTGLAGRSGANVLTF; CDR3nt: TGCAGTGCCCCTACCGGACTAGCGGGACGCTCTGGGGCCAACGTCCTGACTTTC; v_gene: TRBV20-1; abundance: few; d_gene: TRBD2; j_gene: TRBJ2-6
CDR3aa: CASSSWRASTDTQYF; CDR3nt: TGTGCCAGCAGCTCGTGGAGGGCTAGCACAGATACGCAGTATTTT; v_gene: TRBV5-5; abundance: few; d_gene: NA; j_gene: TRBJ2-3
CDR3aa: CASSSVKGLNTEAFF; CDR3nt: TGTGCCAGCAGCTCGGTAAAAGGATTGAACACTGAAGCTTTCTTT; v_gene: TRBV7-9; abundance: NA; d_gene: NA; j_gene: TRBJ1-1
CDR3aa: CASSVNAGGGETQYF; CDR3nt: TGTGCCAGCAGCGTAAACGCGGGAGGGGGGGAGACCCAGTACTTC; v_gene: TRBV9; abundance: once; d_gene: TRBD2; j_gene: TRBJ2-5
CDR3aa: CASSSSGRGGGEQYF; CDR3nt: TGTGCCAGCAGTTCATCAGGCAGGGGAGGGGGCGAGCAGTACTTC; v_gene: TRBV12-3/TRBV12-4; abundance: few; d_gene: NA; j_gene: TRBJ2-7
CDR3aa: CASSQPGLVIDEQYF; CDR3nt: TGTGCCAGCAGCCAACCGGGACTAGTGATTGACGAGCAGTACTTC; v_gene: TRBV3-1; abundance: few; d_gene: TRBD2; j_gene: TRBJ2-7